This T cell receptor beta chain was observed in a study of blood T cells in healthy people across ages. Trimming took 6 bases from V and 11 from J, leaving 19 bases between them. CDR1 LGHNA and CDR2 YSLEER come from the germline V gene. The CDR3 runs to 13 residues. The authors ran a second PCR of roughly 6 to 11 cycles using a sample-barcoded 5' primer and a J-beta primer mix. The template-switch adaptor was a 5' adaptor with 12 random nucleotides. It tagged each cDNA molecule. Each CDR3 protein is one row after TCRdb ran MiXCR on the 5' RACE reads. The repertoire has 650,000 to 1,000,000 distinct CDR3 sequences, 35% to 40% of them found once; the top ten carry 10% to 15%. Of note for this clonotype: The antigen is unknown.

Researchers isolated at least 6 million PBMCs per sample. Whole-study findings and limits: It was not known whether donors were CMV positive (a possible confounder of expanded clonotype changes).

The sequence derives from a man aged 18 to 29 in good health. This rearrangement joins TRBV4-3 to TRBJ1-2, with D maybe TRBD1 (5 bases). The sample consisted of blood. CDR3 in amino acids: CASRGRDPVGYTF. As DNA, the CDR3 is TGCGCCAGCAGGGGTAGGGACCCCGTCGGGTACACCTTC.